This T cell receptor (beta chain) derives from a study of T cells in Graves' hyperthyroidism and ophthalmopathy. Whole-study findings and limits: Blood also showed most of the thyroid clonotypes that were expanded above 0.001.

From RNA transcripts, TCR beta CDR3 regions were amplified. Using the HTBI primer set, a first-round RT-PCR was run on the TCR CDR3. Each CDR3 protein gets one entry after TCRdb re-called the multiplex PCR reads with MiXCR. The table includes about 200,000 distinct CDR3 sequences, about 15% detected once. Diagnoses rested on clinical symptoms, serum thyroxine and TRAb, thyroid ultrasound and orbital computed tomography. Germline loops: CDR1 SGHTA, CDR2 FQGTGA. The CDR3 is made up of 13 amino acids. V gave up 4 bases and J gave up 1 base, with 7 bases separating them. Many counts were recorded for this clonotype. Its antigen is still unknown.

The chain has TRBV7-3 and TRBJ1-1; D uncertain. This clonotype originated in a woman in her forties or fifties with Graves' hyperthyroidism. Material for sequencing was blood. DNA of the CDR3: TGTGCCAGCAGCTATCAACAGAACACTGAAGCTTTCTTT. Translation gives CASSYQQNTEAFF.